Described below is a single T cell receptor beta chain sequence and its context. Between the trimmed V and J ends, which lost 1 base and 3 bases, there was a span of 6 bases. Germline V lookup: CDR1 SGHTA, CDR2 FQGNSA. This CDR3 is 13 amino acids long. This specimen comes from a study of identical twins. TCRdb called the 5' RACE reads again in MiXCR, with one record for every CDR3 protein. The data contain about 210,000 distinct CDR3 sequences, approximately 9% of them seen just once; the ten biggest clones take up 5% to 6.5%. The specimen sequenced was memory (CD45RO+) T cells sorted from blood. The chain uses TRBV7-2 and TRBJ1-1, with unresolved D. The clonotype was recovered from a woman between 18 and 29 years old in good health. CDR3 sequence (DNA): TGTGCCAGCAGCTTAGAGTACGACACTGAAGCTTTCTTT. As protein: CASSLEYDTEAFF.